The clone carrying this T cell receptor (beta chain) was seen just once. These data come from a study of blood T cell repertoires in COVID-19. About the research overall: Collection of acute and convalescent COVID-19 samples took place in the United States, Italy and Spain.

Seattle researchers signed up patients amid active infection and tracked them longitudinally. V was clipped by 2 bases and J by 8 bases; unmatched bases: 1. CDR3 length: 14 amino acids. Germline CDR1 reads SGHDT; CDR2 reads YYEEEE. Per the original methods: The assay estimated nucleated cells by amplifying reference gene primers. Using immunoSEQ multiplex PCR, the repertoire was profiled, and TCRdb retains in-frame clones only, with some absent. The DNA gave D and trimming, while V, J and clone size come from that table. The data contain a few hundred thousand clones, roughly 80% of them seen just once; the ten biggest clones take up about 5%.

The chain links TRBV5-6 to TRBJ2-2; 12 bases line up with TRBD2. The TCR comes from a woman aged 70-85 years with COVID-19, enrolled during active disease. Sequencing was carried out using peripheral blood. The CDR3, as DNA: TGTGCCAGCAGCTTTGGACTAGCGGGAGGGGAGCTGTTTTTT. Its protein is CASSFGLAGGELFF.